These 24 T cell receptor beta chains were sequenced from one sample in a study of response to subunit inactivated influenza vaccine. TCRdb passed the RT-PCR reads through MiXCR, listing each CDR3 protein once. The sample carries approximately 520,000 distinct CDR3 sequences, around 25% recorded once. Sample: CD4+ T cells sorted from PBMCs, taken about 5 days after vaccination. These receptors were obtained from a man in his fifties or sixties who received an inactivated influenza vaccine.

The chain recombines TRBV24-1 with TRBJ2-1, with D uncertain. The CDR3 has 13 amino acids. Germline lookup yields CDR1 KGHDR and CDR2 SFDVKD. Trimming removed 9 bases from V and 0 bases from J, with 8 bases in between. In DNA, the CDR3 is TGTGCCACCGCCATAAGCTCCTACAATGAGCAGTTCTTC. Protein: CATAISSYNEQFF.

The rearrangement links TRBV5-5 to TRBJ2-3, with D uncertain. Germline CDR1 is SGHKS and CDR2 is YYEKEE (reference sequence). The CDR3 is 15 residues long. V was shortened by 0 bases and J by 2 bases, with 10 bases between the two germline ends. The CDR3 loop reads CASSLVRQDTDTQYF. The CDR3 DNA reads TGTGCCAGCAGCTTGGTTCGACAAGACACAGATACGCAGTATTTT.

The chain combines TRBV12-3 or TRBV12-4 with TRBJ2-2; 7 bases match TRBD2. V lost 1 base and J lost 7; bases outside the gene matches: 6. The CDR3 runs to 15 residues. CDR3 sequence: CASSLVGGLNGELFF. CDR3 in DNA: TGTGCCAGCAGTTTAGTGGGAGGGCTGAACGGGGAGCTGTTTTTT.

This clonotype was seen a handful of times. This rearrangement joins TRBV10-1 to TRBJ2-7; the D gene is possibly TRBD1 (5 bases). Trimming left V 2 bases short and J 2 bases short, with 13 bases between. Germline assignment: CDR1 WNHNN and CDR2 SYGVQD (reference sequence). The CDR3 contains 15 residues. The DNA of the CDR3 is TGCGCCAGCAGTGAGGGGCAACAGGCCACCTACGAGCAGTACTTC. Its protein is CASSEGQQATYEQYF.

This clonotype was seen at least ten times. V usage is TRBV2 and J usage is TRBJ2-3, with D possibly being TRBD1 (6 bases). Germline V gene lookup returns CDR1 SNHLY and CDR2 FYNNEI. The CDR3 covers 12 residues. V lost 2 bases and J 6 bases, leaving 6 bases between the germline ends. CDR3 in amino acids: CASSEQGDTQYF. CDR3 DNA sequence: TGTGCCAGCAGTGAACAGGGGGATACGCAGTATTTT.

This clonotype has more than one count but fewer than ten. This chain joins TRBV29-1 and TRBJ2-1; D ambiguous. CDR3 length: 12 residues. The germline V gene has CDR1 SQVTM and CDR2 ANQGSEA. Trimming took off 5 bases at V and 6 bases at J, with 11 bases between the two ends. The CDR3 loop reads CSVYRTRNEQFF. In nucleotides, the CDR3 is TGCAGCGTTTACCGGACGCGCAATGAGCAGTTCTTC.

The J gene is TRBJ2-2, the V gene TRBV5-1, with 10 bases identical to TRBD1. The CDR3 runs to 15 residues. Germline CDR1 reads SGHRS; CDR2 reads YFSETQ. V shed 4 bases, J shed 4 bases, and the junction held 4 bases outside the gene matches. CDR3 DNA sequence: TGCGCCAGCAGCAGACGGACAGGGGGCACCGGGGAGCTGTTTTTT. Translation gives CASSRRTGGTGELFF.

This clonotype was seen a handful of times. V and J are TRBV3-1 and TRBJ1-4; 7 nucleotides line up with TRBD1. With 4 bases clipped from V and 10 bases from J, the junction kept 12 bases outside the gene matches. Germline V gives CDR1 LGHDT, CDR2 YNNKEL (reference sequence). The CDR3 contains 15 residues. The CDR3 spells CASSPSRQGGGKLFF. CDR3 bases: TGTGCCAGCAGCCCATCACGCCAGGGGGGCGGAAAACTGTTTTTT.

This chain joins TRBV20-1 and TRBJ2-1, with TRBD2 as a possible D gene (5 bases). The V gene's germline CDR1 is DFQATT and CDR2 SNEGSKA (reference sequence). The CDR3 contains 16 residues. This chain's CDR3 is CSALRPSSSAYNEQFF. DNA for the CDR3: TGCAGCGCCTTGCGACCATCTAGCAGCGCCTACAATGAGCAGTTCTTC.

This clonotype was found a few times. CDR3 bases: TGTGCCATCAGTCCCAGCGGGGACTTAGCCAAAAACATTCAGTACTTC. Residues: CAISPSGDLAKNIQYF. J is TRBJ2-4 and V is TRBV10-3; TRBD2 matches at 7 bases. The CDR3 runs to 16 residues. Germline V gene data show CDR1 as ENHRY and CDR2 as SYGVKD. The trim removed 5 bases at V and 0 bases at J, leaving 7 bases unmatched.

This clonotype turned up a few times. The chain couples TRBV2 to TRBJ1-1, with 9 bases fitting TRBD1. CDR3 length: 14 residues. Germline-derived CDR1 and CDR2 are SNHLY and FYNNEI. Losses at the gene ends were 6 bases for V and 4 bases for J; bases not matched to a gene: 6. The CDR3 loop is CASRTGQGPTEAFF. The DNA for the CDR3 is TGTGCCAGCAGGACAGGACAGGGGCCCACTGAAGCTTTCTTT.

This clonotype was observed a few times. The V gene is TRBV5-1, the J gene TRBJ2-5; D not resolved. CDR1 is SGHRS and CDR2 is YFSETQ in the germline V gene. This CDR3 spans 14 amino acids. The germline V and J ends were trimmed by 0 bases and 5 bases, with 11 bases remaining between them. The CDR3 spells CASSLGVVGETQYF. For the CDR3, the DNA is TGCGCCAGCAGCTTGGGCGTGGTAGGGGAGACCCAGTACTTC.

This chain uses TRBV7-3 with TRBJ2-3; TRBD2 aligns across 10 bases. Germline values: CDR1 SGHTA, CDR2 FQGTGA. There are 16 residues in the CDR3. Unmatched junction bases numbered 8, after V lost 1 base and J lost 7 bases. This CDR3 reads CASSLRPSGSGNTQYF. In nucleotides, the CDR3 is TGTGCCAGCAGCTTAAGGCCTAGCGGGAGCGGAAATACGCAGTATTTT. The complete variable domain, with remaining parts taken from reference TRBV7-3 and TRBJ2-3, reads GAGVSQTPSNKVTEKGKYVELRCDPISGHTALYWYRQSLGQGPEFLIYFQGTGAADDSGLPNDRFFAVRPEGSVSTLKIQRTERGDSAVYLCASSLRPSGSGNTQYFGPGTRLTVL.

The chain has TRBV3-1 and TRBJ1-2; D unresolved. Germline V gene data show CDR1 as LGHDT and CDR2 as YNNKEL (reference sequence). The CDR3 extends over 12 amino acids. V was clipped by 1 base and J by 6 bases, with 6 bases between them. Here the CDR3 reads CASSQGGHGYTF. CDR3 nucleotide sequence: TGTGCCAGCAGCCAAGGTGGGCATGGCTACACCTTC.

The rearrangement links TRBV18 to TRBJ2-5; weak D call: TRBD1 (6 bases). CDR3 length equals 14 residues. Germline CDR1 reads KGHSH; CDR2 reads LQKENI. Trimming removed 1 base from V and 5 bases from J, with 11 bases in between. The CDR3 reads CASSPRSTGETQYF. In DNA, the CDR3 is TGTGCCAGCTCACCACGCTCTACAGGGGAGACCCAGTACTTC.

A few counts support this clonotype. The rearrangement uses TRBV12-3 or TRBV12-4 and TRBJ2-3, with 8 bases lining up with TRBD1. The CDR3 has 15 residues. J lost 4 bases, V lost 6 bases, and 9 bases had no gene match. The CDR3: CASSATGGRADTQYF. CDR3 bases: TGTGCCAGCAGCGCCACAGGGGGAAGGGCAGATACGCAGTATTTT.

The V call is TRBV7-9, the J call TRBJ1-5; 9 bases are shared with TRBD1. Germline CDR1 SEHNR, CDR2 FQNEAQ (reference sequence). CDR3 length equals 16 residues. After removal of 4 bases from V and 7 bases from J, the junction contained 11 bases not matched to a gene. The CDR3 DNA reads TGTGCCAGCAGCTCGCCGGGACAGGGTTCTCGACAGCCCCAGCATTTT. Translated, it gives CASSSPGQGSRQPQHF.

J is TRBJ2-1 and V is TRBV24-1; 10 positions match TRBD1. J lost 10 bases, V lost 1 base, and 6 bases had no gene match. The germline CDR1 and CDR2 sequences are KGHDR and SFDVKD. The CDR3 consists of 15 residues. CDR3 DNA: TGTGCCACCAGTGATTTACCCGGGACAGGGGACGAGCAGTTCTTC. This encodes CATSDLPGTGDEQFF.

This clonotype was picked up a small number of times. V is TRBV20-1 and J is TRBJ2-3, with a possible D match to TRBD2 (6 bases). This CDR3 comprises 15 residues. V was pared by 3 bases and J by 3 bases, with 16 bases between. Germline V gene sequence: CDR1 DFQATT, CDR2 SNEGSKA (reference sequence). The DNA for the CDR3 is TGCAGTGCTAGTGTGAGGGACTCAGGGACAGATACGCAGTATTTT. Translation: CSASVRDSGTDTQYF.

The chain couples TRBV20-1 to TRBJ2-5; the D gene is possibly TRBD2 (5 bases). This CDR3 has 13 amino acids. The V gene's germline CDR1 is DFQATT and CDR2 SNEGSKA (reference sequence). V gave up 3 bases and J gave up 1 base, with 9 bases separating them. CDR3 amino acids: CSASGNPQETQYF. CDR3 DNA: TGCAGTGCTAGCGGGAACCCCCAAGAGACCCAGTACTTC.

This chain links TRBV7-6 with TRBJ2-5; tentatively, D is TRBD2 (6 bases). Germline CDR1 is SGHVS and CDR2 is FNYEAQ. There are 12 residues in the CDR3. Between the trimmed V and J ends, which lost 6 bases and 5 bases, there was a span of 10 bases. The CDR3 sequence: CASRQEGETQYF. CDR3 DNA: TGTGCCAGCAGGCAGGAGGGGGAGACCCAGTACTTC. Full variable domain (remainder filled in from reference TRBV7-6 and TRBJ2-5): GAGVSQSPRYKVTKRGQDVALRCDPISGHVSLYWYRQALGQGPEFLTYFNYEAQQDKSGLPNDRFSAERPEGSISTLTIQRTEQRDSAMYRCASRQEGETQYFGPGTRLLVL.

This clonotype was counted many times. The CDR3 sequence is CASSSQGYYEQYF. CDR3 bases: TGTGCCAGCAGCTCGCAGGGGTACTACGAGCAGTACTTC. The chain carries TRBV7-2 and TRBJ2-7, with D possibly being TRBD1 (6 bases). The V gene's germline CDR1 is SGHTA and CDR2 FQGNSA. The CDR3 is 13 residues long. V lost 4 bases and J 3 bases, leaving 10 bases between the germline ends.

V is TRBV7-2 and J is TRBJ2-3, with D unclear. CDR3 length equals 14 residues. Trimming stripped 1 base from V and 2 bases from J, with 7 bases between. Germline assignment: CDR1 SGHTA and CDR2 FQGNSA. The DNA of the CDR3 is TGTGCCAGCAGCTTAGGTCTTTACACAGATACGCAGTATTTT. Translated: CASSLGLYTDTQYF.

This chain joins TRBV7-2 and TRBJ2-2; unclear D gene. This CDR3 comprises 15 residues. Trimming took 5 bases from V and 0 from J, leaving 10 bases between them. CDR1 is SGHTA and CDR2 is FQGNSA in the germline V gene. CDR3 loop: CASSLWSPNTGELFF. The CDR3 DNA is TGTGCCAGCAGCCTCTGGTCTCCGAACACCGGGGAGCTGTTTTTT. The entire variable domain, with the rest obtained from reference TRBV7-2 and TRBJ2-2, is as follows: GAGVSQSPSNKVTEKGKDVELRCDPISGHTALYWYRQSLGQGLEFLIYFQGNSAPDKSGLPSDRFSAERTGGSVSTLTIQRTQQEDSAVYLCASSLWSPNTGELFFGEGSRLTVL.